This TCR beta chain was captured by sequencing in a study of control samples from healthy donors and cancer patients. With 4 bases removed from V and 0 bases from J, the gap between germline ends came to 3 bases. CDR3 size: 11 residues. Germline CDR1 DFQATT, CDR2 SNEGSKA (reference sequence). Assay: immunoSEQ multiplex PCR; the TCRdb copy retains only in-frame clones and omits some. This sample yields 150,000 or so clones, of which around 92% are seen a single time; approximately 2.2% belongs to the top ten. This chain uses TRBV20-1 with TRBJ2-5; D is uncertain. The TCR sequence derives from a woman aged 45 to 65 in good health. Sequencing was carried out using blood. The CDR3 coding sequence is TGCAGTGCTACAAACCAAGAGACCCAGTACTTC. Translating gives CSATNQETQYF.